These 20 T cell receptor beta chains were all obtained from the same sample, sequenced in a study of blood T cell repertoires in COVID-19. The data were produced by immunoSEQ multiplex PCR, yet TCRdb's version contains in-frame clones alone and is incomplete. Among under 250,000 clones, 85% were seen once, and the ten largest hold approximately 9.1%. Sequencing was carried out using PBMCs or T cells enriched from blood (not recorded which). The origin of the receptors is a woman aged 45-59 years with acute COVID-19.

The chain links TRBV14 to TRBJ2-7, with 9 bases matching TRBD1. CDR1 is SGHDN and CDR2 is FVKESK in the germline V gene. CDR3 length: 16 amino acids. V trimming: 3 bases; J trimming: 1 base; junction bases outside the gene matches: 7. The CDR3 region is CASSQGPGTGSYEQYF. The CDR3 coding sequence is TGTGCCAGCAGCCAGGGCCCCGGGACAGGGTCCTACGAGCAGTACTTC. The whole variable domain, filled in from reference TRBV14 and TRBJ2-7, reads EAGVTQFPSHSVIEKGQTVTLRCDPISGHDNLYWYRRVMGKEIKFLLHFVKESKQDESGMPNNRFLAERTGGTYSTLKVQPAELEDSGVYFCASSQGPGTGSYEQYFGPGTRLTVT.

This chain links TRBV2 with TRBJ1-5; 8 bases are shared with TRBD1. V shed 6 bases, J shed 6 bases, and the junction held 4 bases outside the gene matches. Germline V gives CDR1 SNHLY, CDR2 FYNNEI. The CDR3 extends over 13 amino acids. Written as DNA, the CDR3 is TGTGCCAGCAGGGGACAGGAGACTCAGCCCCAGCATTTT. Its protein product is CASRGQETQPQHF.

This clone was seen only a few times. This CDR3 is CASSWAASRTDTQYF. CDR3 in DNA: TGTGCCAGCAGTTGGGCAGCCTCGCGCACAGATACGCAGTATTTT. This chain links TRBV6-2 or TRBV6-3 with TRBJ2-3; D call uncertain. CDR1 and CDR2 from the germline V gene are MNHEY and SVGEGT. The CDR3 spans 15 residues. Trimming left V 4 bases short and J 1 base short, with 12 bases between.

The chain combines TRBV5-4 with TRBJ1-2, with 9 bases aligning to TRBD1. Germline V gene data show CDR1 as SGHNT and CDR2 as YYREEE (reference sequence). This CDR3 has 15 amino acids. The junction had 6 bases not matched to a gene; V was cut back by 3 bases and J by 3 bases. CDR3 residues: CASSSGTGLDYGYTF. CDR3 DNA: TGTGCCAGCAGCTCAGGGACAGGGTTGGACTATGGCTACACCTTC.

The chain links TRBV30 to TRBJ1-3; D gene uncertain. V was pared by 0 bases and J by 0 bases, with 3 bases between. The germline gives CDR1 GTSNPN, CDR2 SVGIG (reference sequence). The CDR3 loop spans 13 amino acids. In DNA, the CDR3 is TGTGCCTGGAGTGTTAACTCTGGAAACACCATATATTTT. Translation gives CAWSVNSGNTIYF.

The chain couples TRBV19 to TRBJ1-5, with D perhaps TRBD1 (5 bases). This CDR3 has 15 amino acids. V was shortened by 5 bases and J by 4 bases, with 15 bases between the two germline ends. CDR1 and CDR2 (germline): LNHDA, SQIVND (reference sequence). CDR3 protein: CASSFPGLGNQPQHF. The CDR3, as DNA: TGTGCCAGTAGTTTCCCGGGACTGGGAAATCAGCCCCAGCATTTT.

This rearrangement joins TRBV7-9 to TRBJ1-1, with D unresolved. CDR1 is SEHNR, CDR2 FQNEAQ, per germline (reference sequence). With 1 base removed from V and 1 base from J, the gap between germline ends came to 10 bases. The CDR3 contains 15 residues. Here the CDR3 DNA reads TGTGCCAGCAGCTTAGACAATCGATGGAACACTGAAGCTTTCTTT. Translating gives CASSLDNRWNTEAFF.

This sequence joins TRBV9 and TRBJ1-1; no clear D. The germline V and J ends were trimmed by 0 bases and 0 bases, with 6 bases remaining between them. Germline values: CDR1 SGDLS, CDR2 YYNGEE. The CDR3 loop spans 14 amino acids. CDR3 sequence reads: CASSVVGMNTEAFF. Written as DNA, the CDR3 is TGTGCCAGCAGCGTAGTGGGCATGAACACTGAAGCTTTCTTT. Full variable domain (outside the CDR3, taken from reference TRBV9 and TRBJ1-1): DSGVTQTPKHLITATGQRVTLRCSPRSGDLSVYWYQQSLDQGLQFLIQYYNGEERAKGNILERFSAQQFPDLHSELNLSSLELGDSALYFCASSVVGMNTEAFFGQGTRLTVV.

This rearrangement joins TRBV18 to TRBJ1-5; TRBD1 matches at 7 bases. The V segment lost 2 bases and the J segment 3 bases; nucleotides outside the gene matches: 4. Germline CDR1 reads KGHSH; CDR2 reads LQKENI. The CDR3 spans 15 residues. The CDR3, as DNA: TGTGCCAGCTCACCAGACAGGGAGGTCAATCAGCCCCAGCATTTT. Translation: CASSPDREVNQPQHF.

This sequence joins TRBV6-5 and TRBJ2-1, with 7 bases aligning to TRBD1. CDR1 and CDR2 (germline): MNHEY, SVGAGI. The CDR3 length is 14 residues. The ends lost 5 bases at V and 9 bases at J; junction bases unmatched: 10. This CDR3 is CASSTPDRAGEQFF. DNA of the CDR3: TGTGCCAGCAGTACCCCCGACAGGGCCGGTGAGCAGTTCTTC.

This rearrangement joins TRBV29-1 to TRBJ1-3; D is unclear. The ends were cut back, 0 bases at V and 1 base at J, with 7 bases in the middle. The CDR3 is 14 residues long. In germline, CDR1 is SQVTM, CDR2 ANQGSEA. The CDR3 DNA sequence: TGCAGCGTTGAAGAGGGCCTGTCTGGAAACACCATATATTTT. Protein: CSVEEGLSGNTIYF.

The chain couples TRBV10-2 to TRBJ1-1; D remains unclear. This CDR3 comprises 12 residues. Deletions cut 3 bases from V and 3 bases from J, with 5 bases between. CDR1 is WSHSY, CDR2 SAAADI, per germline. CDR3 in DNA: TGCGCCAGCAGTGACGAGTACACTGAAGCTTTCTTT. Its protein product is CASSDEYTEAFF.

The V gene is TRBV12-3 or TRBV12-4, the J gene TRBJ1-4; D gene ambiguous. Trimming pared 6 bases from V and 8 bases from J, leaving 10 bases between. This CDR3 spans 12 amino acids. The CDR3 DNA sequence: TGTGCCAGCAGCCGCGTGCACGAAAAACTGTTTTTT. Translating gives CASSRVHEKLFF.

In its sample, this clone was seen once. The chain has TRBV5-1 and TRBJ2-5, with 11 bases fitting TRBD2. Germline V CDR1 and CDR2: SGHRS, YFSETQ. This CDR3 region has 19 residues. Trimming at V came to 0 bases and at J to 2 bases, leaving 12 bases not matched to a gene. CDR3 sequence (DNA): TGCGCCAGCAGCTTGGCCTATCGGCTAGCGGGGGGCAGACAAGAGACCCAGTACTTC. This sequence encodes CASSLAYRLAGGRQETQYF.

To note about this clone: Germline is not matched at one junction end, which may reflect a read error. V is TRBV7-9 and J is TRBJ2-1, with D perhaps matching TRBD1 (6 bases). Per the germline V gene, CDR1 is SEHNR and CDR2 is FQNEAQ (reference sequence). The CDR3 runs 14 residues. The CDR3 spells CASGLRQGIGEQFF. DNA for the CDR3: TGTGCCAGCGGCTTGCGGCAGGGGATCGGTGAGCAGTTCTTC.

This clone was picked up one time. The V call is TRBV6-1, the J call TRBJ1-5, with 7 bases lining up with TRBD1. This CDR3 comprises 17 residues. Trimming at V came to 1 base and at J to 2 bases, leaving 8 bases not matched to a gene. The germline gives CDR1 MNHNS, CDR2 SASEGT. DNA of the CDR3: TGTGCCAGCAGTGAAGGGACAGGCCGTATTGGCAATCAGCCCCAGCATTTT. This translates into CASSEGTGRIGNQPQHF.

The chain recombines TRBV5-4 with TRBJ1-4; 7 bases match TRBD1. After removal of 5 bases from V and 8 bases from J, the junction contained 3 bases not matched to a gene. This CDR3 is 12 amino acids long. The V gene's germline CDR1 is SGHNT and CDR2 YYREEE (reference sequence). The CDR3 DNA sequence: TGTGCCAGCAGTTTGACAGGGGAAAAACTGTTTTTT. This sequence encodes CASSLTGEKLFF.

The chain joins TRBV19 to TRBJ1-6; D ambiguous. Looked up from germline, CDR1 is LNHDA and CDR2 is SQIVND (reference sequence). Between the trimmed V and J ends, which lost 7 bases and 10 bases, there was a span of 14 bases. The CDR3 covers 13 residues. In DNA form, the CDR3 reads TGTGCCAGTAAAGATGCAGCGGGATCACCCCTCCACTTT. Amino acids: CASKDAAGSPLHF. Using reference TRBV19 and TRBJ1-6 for the parts outside the CDR3, the full variable domain is DGGITQSPKYLFRKEGQNVTLSCEQNLNHDAMYWYRQDPGQGLRLIYYSQIVNDFQKGDIAEGYSVSREKKESFPLTVTSAQKNPTAFYLCASKDAAGSPLHFGNGTRLTVT.

Only one count was recorded for this clone. V is TRBV5-1 and J is TRBJ2-2; 8 bases are a match to TRBD1. Trimming removed 2 bases from V and 5 bases from J; junction bases left unmatched: 5. Germline V gene lookup returns CDR1 SGHRS and CDR2 YFSETQ. CDR3 length: 15 residues. DNA for the CDR3: TGCGCCAGCAGCTTTGGACAGGGATGGACCGGGGAGCTGTTTTTT. Translating it yields CASSFGQGWTGELFF. Looking up the rest from reference TRBV5-1 and TRBJ2-2 gives the full variable domain: KAGVTQTPRYLIKTRGQQVTLSCSPISGHRSVSWYQQTPGQGLQFLFEYFSETQRNKGNFPGRFSGRQFSNSRSEMNVSTLELGDSALYLCASSFGQGWTGELFFGEGSRLTVL.

This clone was counted at least ten times. This same CDR3 is encoded by further DNA sequences in the sample. The rearrangement links TRBV9 to TRBJ2-2; TRBD2 agrees at 9 bases. The CDR3 loop spans 17 amino acids. J gave up 6 bases and V 10 bases, and 19 bases lay outside the gene matches. Looked up from germline, CDR1 is SGDLS and CDR2 is YYNGEE. CDR3 bases: TGTGCCCGCCGCGTCGCGGCGGGGGGGCCTAGTTCCGGGGAGCTGTTTTTT. As protein: CARRVAAGGPSSGELFF. Full variable domain (missing parts from reference TRBV9 and TRBJ2-2): DSGVTQTPKHLITATGQRVTLRCSPRSGDLSVYWYQQSLDQGLQFLIQYYNGEERAKGNILERFSAQQFPDLHSELNLSSLELGDSALYFCARRVAAGGPSSGELFFGEGSRLTVL.